This TCR beta chain comes out of a study of radiotherapy plus CTLA-4 blockade in lung cancer. V lost 0 bases to trimming and J lost 1 base; unmatched junction nucleotides: 9. This CDR3 is built from 18 residues. CDR1 is LGHNT and CDR2 is FRNRAP in the germline V gene. Measured with immunoSEQ multiplex PCR; TCRdb has only the in-frame clones, and not every one. The profile shows some 73,000 clones, roughly 74% of them singletons. The specimen was peripheral blood, collected from a patient treated with radiotherapy plus ipilimumab. This sequence joins TRBV12-5 and TRBJ1-1, with TRBD1 matching 9 bases. The sequence was obtained from a human donor with non-small cell lung cancer whose response to radiotherapy plus ipilimumab could not be evaluated. The CDR3 spells CASGLVGTGRLRNTEAFF. The CDR3 DNA reads TGTGCTAGTGGTTTGGTCGGGACAGGGAGATTAAGGAACACTGAAGCTTTCTTT.